This T cell receptor (beta chain) was profiled in a study of control samples from healthy donors and cancer patients. TCRdb keeps only in-frame clones here, not all; method: immunoSEQ multiplex PCR. The data contain some 40,000 clones, around four fifths of them seen just once; the ten biggest clones take up under 25%. In germline, CDR1 is LGHDT, CDR2 YNNKEL (reference sequence). The V end lost 4 bases, the J end lost 5 bases, and 15 bases lay between the germline ends. The CDR3 sequence is 14 residues long. Sequences were obtained from PBMCs. The V gene is TRBV3-1 (or the pseudogene TRBV3-2), the J gene TRBJ2-7, with no clear D. The TCR sequence derives from a woman aged 55-70 years with lung cancer. The CDR3 DNA sequence: TGTGCCAGCAGCCTAGGTTATAGCAGCGACGAGCAGTACTTC. This codes for CASSLGYSSDEQYF.